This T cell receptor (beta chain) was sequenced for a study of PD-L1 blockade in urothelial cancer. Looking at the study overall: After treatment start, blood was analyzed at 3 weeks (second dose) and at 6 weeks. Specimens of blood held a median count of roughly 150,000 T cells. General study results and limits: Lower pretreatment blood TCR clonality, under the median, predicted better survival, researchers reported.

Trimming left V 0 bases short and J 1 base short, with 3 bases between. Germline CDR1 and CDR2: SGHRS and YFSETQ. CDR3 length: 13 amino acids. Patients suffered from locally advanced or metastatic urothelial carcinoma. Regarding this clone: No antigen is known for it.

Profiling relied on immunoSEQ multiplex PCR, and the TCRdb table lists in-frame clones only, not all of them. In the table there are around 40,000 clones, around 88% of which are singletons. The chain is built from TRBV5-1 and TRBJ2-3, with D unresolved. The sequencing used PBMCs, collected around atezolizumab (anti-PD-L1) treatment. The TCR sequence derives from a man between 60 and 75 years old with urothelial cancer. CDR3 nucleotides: TGCGCCAGCAGCTTGGTCGGCACAGATACGCAGTATTTT. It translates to CASSLVGTDTQYF.